This T cell receptor beta chain is from a study of cytotoxic CD8 clonotypes in ibrutinib-treated CLL. Produced via immunoSEQ multiplex PCR; TCRdb's table is partial and in-frame only. This table has more than 200,000 clones, more than 70% appearing once. About this clone itself: The antigen is not known.

This CDR3 spans 14 amino acids. V gave up 5 bases and J gave up 5 bases; unmatched junction bases: 4. Germline V gene lookup returns CDR1 MDHEN and CDR2 SYDVKM. Study results and limitations: Clonality climbed at ibrutinib response, then dropped toward baseline at progression.

The clonotype originates from a human donor with chronic lymphocytic leukemia. The gene calls are TRBV28 and TRBJ2-7; 12 bases match TRBD2. Sample: PBMCs, taken after 12 months of ibrutinib treatment. This chain's CDR3 is CASSRLAGENEQYF. The CDR3 nucleotides read TGTGCCAGCAGTCGACTAGCGGGAGAGAACGAGCAGTACTTC.